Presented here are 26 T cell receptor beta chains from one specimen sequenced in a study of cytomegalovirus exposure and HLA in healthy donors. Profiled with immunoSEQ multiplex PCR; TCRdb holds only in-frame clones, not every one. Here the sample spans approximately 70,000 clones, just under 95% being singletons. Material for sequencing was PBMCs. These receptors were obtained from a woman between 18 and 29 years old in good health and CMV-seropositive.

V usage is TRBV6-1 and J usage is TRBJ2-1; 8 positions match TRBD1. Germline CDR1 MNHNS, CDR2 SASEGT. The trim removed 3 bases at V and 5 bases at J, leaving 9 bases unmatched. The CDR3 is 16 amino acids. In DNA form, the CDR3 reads TGTGCCAGCAGTGACGGACAGGGTCGCCCGAACAATGAGCAGTTCTTC. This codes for CASSDGQGRPNNEQFF.

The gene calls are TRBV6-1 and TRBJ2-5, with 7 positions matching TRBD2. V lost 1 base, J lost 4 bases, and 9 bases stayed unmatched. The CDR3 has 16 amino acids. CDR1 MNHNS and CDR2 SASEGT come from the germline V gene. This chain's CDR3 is CASSEGGAGSSETQYF. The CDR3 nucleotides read TGTGCCAGCAGTGAAGGGGGAGCGGGATCATCAGAGACCCAGTACTTC.

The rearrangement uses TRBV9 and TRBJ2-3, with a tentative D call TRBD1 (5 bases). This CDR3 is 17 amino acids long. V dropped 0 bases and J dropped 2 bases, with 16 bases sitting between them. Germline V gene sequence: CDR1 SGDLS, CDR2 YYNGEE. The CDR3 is CASSVGAGQSYTDTQYF. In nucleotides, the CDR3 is TGTGCCAGCAGCGTAGGCGCAGGGCAATCGTACACAGATACGCAGTATTTT.

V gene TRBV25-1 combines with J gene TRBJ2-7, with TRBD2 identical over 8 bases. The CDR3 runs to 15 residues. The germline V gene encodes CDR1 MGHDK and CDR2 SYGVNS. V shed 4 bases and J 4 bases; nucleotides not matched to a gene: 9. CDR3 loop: CASSVTGGPWYEQYF. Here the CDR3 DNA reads TGTGCCAGCAGTGTAACGGGGGGGCCTTGGTACGAGCAGTACTTC.

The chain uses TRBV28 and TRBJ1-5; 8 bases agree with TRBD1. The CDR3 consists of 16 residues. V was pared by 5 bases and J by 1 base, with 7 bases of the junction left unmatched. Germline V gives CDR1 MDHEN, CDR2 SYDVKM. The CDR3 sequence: CASSPHGQGSNQPQHF. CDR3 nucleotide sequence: TGTGCCAGCAGTCCACATGGACAGGGCAGCAATCAGCCCCAGCATTTT. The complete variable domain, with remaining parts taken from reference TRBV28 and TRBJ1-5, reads DVKVTQSSRYLVKRTGEKVFLECVQDMDHENMFWYRQDPGLGLRLIYFSYDVKMKEKGDIPEGYSVSREKKERFSLILESASTNQTSMYLCASSPHGQGSNQPQHFGDGTRLSIL.

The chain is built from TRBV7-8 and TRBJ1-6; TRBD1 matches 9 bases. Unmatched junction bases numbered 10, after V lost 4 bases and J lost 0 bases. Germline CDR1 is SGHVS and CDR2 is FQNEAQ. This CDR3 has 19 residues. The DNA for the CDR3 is TGTGCCAGCAGCTCTCCCGGGACAGGGATCAGCTCCTATAATTCACCCCTCCACTTT. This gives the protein CASSSPGTGISSYNSPLHF.

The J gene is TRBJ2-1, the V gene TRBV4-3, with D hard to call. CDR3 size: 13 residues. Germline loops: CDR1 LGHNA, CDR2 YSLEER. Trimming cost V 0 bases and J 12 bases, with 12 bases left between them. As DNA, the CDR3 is TGCGCCAGCAGCCAAGAGGGTCGGGTAGTGCAGTTCTTC. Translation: CASSQEGRVVQFF.

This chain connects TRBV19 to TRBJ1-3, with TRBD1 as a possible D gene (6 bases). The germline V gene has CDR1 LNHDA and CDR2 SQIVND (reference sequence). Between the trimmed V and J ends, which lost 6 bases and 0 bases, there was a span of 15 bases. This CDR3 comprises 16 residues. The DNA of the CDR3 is TGTGCCAGTAGGAACACAGGGATTTCCTCTGGAAACACCATATATTTT. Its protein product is CASRNTGISSGNTIYF.

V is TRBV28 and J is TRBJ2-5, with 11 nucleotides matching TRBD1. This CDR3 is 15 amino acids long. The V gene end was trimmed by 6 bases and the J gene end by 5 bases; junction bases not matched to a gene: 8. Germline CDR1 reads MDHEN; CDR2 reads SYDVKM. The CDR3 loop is CASRKDRGRRETQYF. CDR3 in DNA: TGTGCCAGCAGAAAGGACAGGGGGCGTCGGGAGACCCAGTACTTC.

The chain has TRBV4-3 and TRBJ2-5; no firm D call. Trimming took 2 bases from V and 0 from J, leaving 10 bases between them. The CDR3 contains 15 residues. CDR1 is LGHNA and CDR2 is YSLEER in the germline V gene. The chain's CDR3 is CASSQKATDQETQYF. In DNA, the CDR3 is TGCGCCAGCAGCCAAAAAGCTACAGACCAAGAGACCCAGTACTTC.

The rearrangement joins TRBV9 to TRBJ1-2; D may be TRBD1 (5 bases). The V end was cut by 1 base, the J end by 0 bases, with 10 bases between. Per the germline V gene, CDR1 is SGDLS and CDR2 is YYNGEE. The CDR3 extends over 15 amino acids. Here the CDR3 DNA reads TGTGCCAGCAGCGTAAGCGGAGGGGCTAACTATGGCTACACCTTC. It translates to CASSVSGGANYGYTF.

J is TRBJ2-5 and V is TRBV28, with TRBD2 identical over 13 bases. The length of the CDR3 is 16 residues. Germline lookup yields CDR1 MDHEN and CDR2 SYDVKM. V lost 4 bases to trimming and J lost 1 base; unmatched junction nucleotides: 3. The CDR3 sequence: CASSSRLAGGQETQYF. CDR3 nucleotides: TGTGCCAGCAGTTCCAGACTAGCGGGAGGCCAAGAGACCCAGTACTTC.

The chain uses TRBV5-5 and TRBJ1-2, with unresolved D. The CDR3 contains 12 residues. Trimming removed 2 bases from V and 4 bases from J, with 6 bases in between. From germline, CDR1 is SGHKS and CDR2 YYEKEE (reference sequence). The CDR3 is CASSFGSYGYTF. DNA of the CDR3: TGTGCCAGCAGCTTTGGCAGCTATGGCTACACCTTC.

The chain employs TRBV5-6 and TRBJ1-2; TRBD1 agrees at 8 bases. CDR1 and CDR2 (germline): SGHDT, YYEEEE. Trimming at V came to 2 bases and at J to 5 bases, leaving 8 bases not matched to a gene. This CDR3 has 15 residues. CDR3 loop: CASSLGTGRGYGYTF. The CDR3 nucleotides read TGTGCCAGCAGCTTAGGGACAGGCAGGGGTTATGGCTACACCTTC.

The CDR3 DNA follows: TGTGCCAGCAGCGTAACAGGGGTCTCCTACAATGAGCAGTTCTTC. Protein product: CASSVTGVSYNEQFF. V and J are TRBV9 and TRBJ2-1; TRBD1 matches 7 bases. The J segment lost 0 bases and the V segment lost 1 base, leaving 1 base of the junction unmatched. CDR1 SGDLS and CDR2 YYNGEE come from the germline V gene. This CDR3 contains 15 residues.

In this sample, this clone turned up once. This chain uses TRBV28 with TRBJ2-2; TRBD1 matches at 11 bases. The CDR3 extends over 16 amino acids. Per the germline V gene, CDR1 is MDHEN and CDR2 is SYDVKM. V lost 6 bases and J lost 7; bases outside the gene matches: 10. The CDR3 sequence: CASSTAGTGGHGELFF. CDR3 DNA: TGTGCCAGCAGCACCGCCGGGACAGGGGGTCACGGGGAGCTGTTTTTT.

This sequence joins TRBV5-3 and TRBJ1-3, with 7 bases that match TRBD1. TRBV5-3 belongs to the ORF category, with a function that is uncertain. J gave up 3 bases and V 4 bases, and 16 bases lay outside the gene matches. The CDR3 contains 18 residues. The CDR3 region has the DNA TGTGCCAGAAGCCAAGACAGGGCCAAAGATAACAATGGAAACACCATATATTTT. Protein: CARSQDRAKDNNGNTIYF.

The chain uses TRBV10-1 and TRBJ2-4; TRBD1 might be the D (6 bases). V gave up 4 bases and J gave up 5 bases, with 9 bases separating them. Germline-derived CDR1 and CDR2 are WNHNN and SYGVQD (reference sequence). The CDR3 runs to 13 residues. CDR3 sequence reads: CASSVDRQNIQYF. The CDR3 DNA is TGCGCCAGCAGTGTGGACAGACAAAACATTCAGTACTTC.

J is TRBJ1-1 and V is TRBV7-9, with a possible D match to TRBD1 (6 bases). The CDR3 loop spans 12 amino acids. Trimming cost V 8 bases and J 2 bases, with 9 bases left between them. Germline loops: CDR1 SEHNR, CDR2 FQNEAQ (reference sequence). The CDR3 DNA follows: TGTGCCAGCGCACAGGGTAACACTGAAGCTTTCTTT. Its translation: CASAQGNTEAFF.

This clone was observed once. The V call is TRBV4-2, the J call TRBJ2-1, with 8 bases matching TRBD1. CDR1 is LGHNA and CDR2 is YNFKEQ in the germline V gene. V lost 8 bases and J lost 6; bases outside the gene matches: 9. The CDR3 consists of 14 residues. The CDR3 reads CASFDRGVSNEQFF. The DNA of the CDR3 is TGTGCCAGCTTCGACAGGGGAGTATCCAATGAGCAGTTCTTC.

For the CDR3, the DNA is TGTGCCAGTAAAAGAACCGGGACAGGGGGCCGCAATGAGCAGTTCTTC. Its protein product is CASKRTGTGGRNEQFF. V and J are TRBV19 and TRBJ2-1; 12 bases agree with TRBD1. J was trimmed by 6 bases and V by 7 bases; bases with no gene match: 10. Germline CDR1 reads LNHDA; CDR2 reads SQIVND (reference sequence). The CDR3 spans 16 residues.

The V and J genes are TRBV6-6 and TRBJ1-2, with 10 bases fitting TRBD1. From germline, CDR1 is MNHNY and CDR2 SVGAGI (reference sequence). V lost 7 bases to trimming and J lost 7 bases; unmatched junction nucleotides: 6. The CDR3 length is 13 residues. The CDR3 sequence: CASTTGTGAGYTF. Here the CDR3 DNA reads TGTGCCAGCACTACCGGGACAGGGGCTGGCTACACCTTC.

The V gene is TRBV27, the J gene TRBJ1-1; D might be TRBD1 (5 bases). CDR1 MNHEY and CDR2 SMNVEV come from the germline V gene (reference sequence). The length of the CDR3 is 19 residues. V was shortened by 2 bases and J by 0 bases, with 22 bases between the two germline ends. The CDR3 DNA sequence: TGTGCCAGCAGTTTAATGGTCCTTCGAACAGGCACCCTGAACACTGAAGCTTTCTTT. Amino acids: CASSLMVLRTGTLNTEAFF.

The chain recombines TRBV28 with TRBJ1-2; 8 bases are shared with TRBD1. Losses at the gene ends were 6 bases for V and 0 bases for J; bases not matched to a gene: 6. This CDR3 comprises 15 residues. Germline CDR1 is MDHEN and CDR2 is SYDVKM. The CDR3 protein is CASRSRGRSNYGYTF. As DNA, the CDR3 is TGTGCCAGCAGGTCCAGGGGGCGCTCTAACTATGGCTACACCTTC.

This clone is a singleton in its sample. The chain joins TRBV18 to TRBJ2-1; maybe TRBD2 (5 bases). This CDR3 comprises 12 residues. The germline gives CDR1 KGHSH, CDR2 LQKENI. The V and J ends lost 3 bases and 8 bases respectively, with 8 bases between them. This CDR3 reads CASSPTNDEQFF. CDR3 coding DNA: TGTGCCAGCTCACCGACTAATGATGAGCAGTTCTTC.

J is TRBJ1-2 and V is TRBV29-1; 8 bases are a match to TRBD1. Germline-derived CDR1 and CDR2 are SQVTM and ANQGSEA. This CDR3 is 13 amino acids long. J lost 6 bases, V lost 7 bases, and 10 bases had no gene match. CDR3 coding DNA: TGCAGCGCGACGGACAGGGAAGTGGATGGCTACACCTTC. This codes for CSATDREVDGYTF.